This T cell receptor beta chain was identified during a study of Graves' ophthalmopathy and Graves' hyperthyroidism (dated by TCRdb to the late 2010s). Turning to the overall study: Peripheral blood was collected at initial diagnosis, before any treatment. To tell Graves' ophthalmopathy apart from Graves' hyperthyroidism, and to predict which patients would progress to ophthalmopathy, the study relied on TCR beta repertoire signatures. In total, 120 to 150 blood samples were TCR-sequenced: 40 to 45 ophthalmopathy, roughly 77 hyperthyroidism and roughly 17 hyperthyroidism-to-ophthalmopathy patients. To explore V-J signatures that distinguish ophthalmopathy from hyperthyroidism, a discovery set of 95 to 100 patients was enrolled, made up of some 41 with ophthalmopathy and around 57 with stable hyperthyroidism. An independent validation cohort comprised 18 hyperthyroidism patients and some 16 patients who later progressed from hyperthyroidism to ophthalmopathy. In roughly 6 hyperthyroidism patients, the T-cell repertoire of thyroid tissue was compared with the T-cell repertoire of blood. After sampling, hyperthyroidism patients received methimazole starting at 30 mg daily, and ophthalmopathy patients received high-dose intravenous methylprednisolone. The 95 to 100 discovery patients were randomly divided into training and test sets at a 7:3 ratio.

The CDR3 numbers 16 residues from cysteine through phenylalanine. Only the CDR3 DNA is retained, 48 bases long and in frame from the first base. The germline V gene gives CDR1 as MGHRA and CDR2 as YSYEKL. Germline trimming: 4 bases from V, 4 bases from J; junction bases outside gene matches: 3. Overall results and qualifications from the work: In cross-validation, the 13-signature model distinguished ophthalmopathy from stable hyperthyroidism with 87.88% sensitivity and 81.08% specificity, while in the test set the corresponding values were about 80% and 75%. Sample size was not statistically predetermined, and group allocation was not concealed from the investigators. Most expanded thyroid clonotypes with a frequency above 0.001 also appeared in blood, which suggests that blood repertoires may reflect the immune response in the thyroid. In validation, the model predicted ophthalmopathy progression with roughly 68% sensitivity and about 73% specificity; roughly eleven predicted patients were CT-confirmed with GO in a median of approximately 6.2 months.

This clonotype was counted between two and nine times. What antigen it recognizes has not been identified. Base qualities are not provided; no much larger clone lies one nucleotide away. A patient counted as having stable hyperthyroidism if there was no progression to ophthalmopathy within 18 months of follow-up. Hyperthyroidism patients were newly diagnosed, with disease duration under 2 months, and aged 18 to 65 years. Patients with other autoimmune diseases, uncontrolled infections, pregnancy or lactation were excluded from the study. Diagnosis relied on clinical symptoms, serum thyroxine, TRAb, thyroid ultrasound and orbital computed tomography. Ficoll-Paque density gradient centrifugation was used to isolate PBMCs from approximately 10 ml of fresh peripheral blood. Total RNA was extracted using Trizol reagent, and RNA quality was checked on an Agilent 2100 Bioanalyzer. For repertoire sequencing, the TCR beta CDR3 regions were amplified from RNA transcripts. The first round of RT-PCR was done with HTBI primers and the Qiagen OneStep RT-PCR kit, and was followed by a second round of multiplex PCR, then size selection and purification. Libraries were sequenced on an Illumina HiSeq2000 using paired-end 100 bp reads. Processing in the source paper ran as follows. SOAPnuke was used for read processing, and reads with adapters, uncalled bases, a mean Phred below 15, or no exact constant-primer or identifier match were discarded. COPE v1.2.5 was used to merge the high-quality paired reads. Clonotypes were defined as unique nucleotide sequences and were aligned to IMGT TRB V, D and J references using MiTCR v1.1. The analysis was limited to V-J combinations with a frequency above 0.0001, which together covered over 99% of the repertoires. A TCR clonal expansion and chaos score per V-J combination was defined as the ratio of F50 clonal expansion to chaos observed in the TCRdist matrix. Welch's t-statistics and random forest were used to reduce the features to about a dozen V-J combinations, which were then used as input to a naive Bayes classifier. Thyroid-blood repertoire similarity was quantified with the Morisita-Horn index. The public reads were quality trimmed at Q25 with fastp and then assembled into clones with MiXCR by TCRdb, keeping productive beta chains. Duplicate CDR3 protein sequences are folded into a single record with the most common DNA and genes. In this record, the V and J calls reflect TCRdb's handling and not the investigators' own analysis. The table for this sample lists 500,000 to 700,000 distinct CDR3 sequences; about a fifth of them were counted only once. More than 5.5% of the sample is held by the ten biggest clonotypes.

The sequencing input was peripheral blood. The chain is encoded by TRBV4-1 joined to TRBJ2-2, with 13 junctional bases fitting TRBD2. This receptor was taken from a woman between 18 and 30 years old with stable Graves' hyperthyroidism. Some clones in this sample may be carry-over from other donors' samples. Donor details come from another sample of the same person, matched by shared clones. The base sequence is TGCGCCAGCAGCCGACTAGCGGGGGGCGTCACCGGGGAGCTGTTTTTT. Its coded protein is CASSRLAGGVTGELFF.